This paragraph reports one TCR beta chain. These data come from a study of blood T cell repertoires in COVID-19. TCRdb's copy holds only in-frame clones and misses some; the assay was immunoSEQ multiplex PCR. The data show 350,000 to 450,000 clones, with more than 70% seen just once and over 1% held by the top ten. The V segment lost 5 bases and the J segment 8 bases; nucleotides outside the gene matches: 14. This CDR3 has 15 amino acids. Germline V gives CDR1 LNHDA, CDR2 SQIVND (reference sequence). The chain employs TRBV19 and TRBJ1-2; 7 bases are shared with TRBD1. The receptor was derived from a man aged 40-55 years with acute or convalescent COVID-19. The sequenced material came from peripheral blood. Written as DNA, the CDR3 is TGTGCCAGTAGTTTTCAGGGACAGTCAAAAAGGGGCTACACCTTC. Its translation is CASSFQGQSKRGYTF.